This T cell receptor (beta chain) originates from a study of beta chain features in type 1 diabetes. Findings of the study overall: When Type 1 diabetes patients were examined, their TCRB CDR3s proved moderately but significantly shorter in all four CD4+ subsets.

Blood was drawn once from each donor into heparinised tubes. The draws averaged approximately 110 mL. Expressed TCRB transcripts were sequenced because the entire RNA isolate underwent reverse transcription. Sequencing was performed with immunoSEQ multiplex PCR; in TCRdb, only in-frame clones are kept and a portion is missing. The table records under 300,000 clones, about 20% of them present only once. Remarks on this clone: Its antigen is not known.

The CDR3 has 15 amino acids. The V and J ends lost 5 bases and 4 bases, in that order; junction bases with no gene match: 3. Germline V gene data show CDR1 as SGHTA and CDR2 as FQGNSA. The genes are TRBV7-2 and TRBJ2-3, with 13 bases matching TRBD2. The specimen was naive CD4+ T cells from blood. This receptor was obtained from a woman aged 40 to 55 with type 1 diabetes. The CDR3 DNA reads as TGTGCCAGCAGCATCGGACTAGCGGGGGCAGATACGCAGTATTTT. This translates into CASSIGLAGADTQYF.